The source of this TCR beta chain is a study of T cells in Graves' hyperthyroidism and ophthalmopathy. The CDR3 regions of TCR beta were amplified from RNA transcripts. TCR CDR3 underwent first-round RT-PCR with the HTBI primer set. TCRdb processed the multiplex PCR reads anew with MiXCR; each CDR3 protein has one entry. The data contain some 300,000 distinct CDR3 sequences, approximately 17% of them seen just once; the ten biggest clones take up 33%. Each patient was aged 18 to 65 and had newly diagnosed hyperthyroidism of under 2 months' duration. For the diagnoses, clinical symptoms, serum thyroxine and TRAb, thyroid ultrasound and orbital computed tomography were used. The study's findings and limits: Clonotypes that were expanded in thyroid above 0.001 mostly appeared in blood too. A 13 V-J model separated ophthalmopathy from stable hyperthyroidism.

This CDR3 is built from 15 residues. In germline, CDR1 is SNHLY, CDR2 FYNNEI. This clonotype was seen at least ten times. The antigen is unknown. The junction and the germline gene differ at one end; a read error may be behind it. This clonotype originated in a man aged 30 to 45 with Graves' hyperthyroidism. Sequenced input: blood. This chain connects TRBV2 to TRBJ2-3; D perhaps matches TRBD2 (5 bases). The chain's CDR3 is CTSSGARVPGGTQYF. CDR3 nucleotides: TGTACCAGCAGTGGAGCGAGGGTTCCCGGCGGTACGCAGTATTTT.